The T cell receptor beta chain described here comes from a study of cytomegalovirus exposure and HLA in healthy donors. In germline, CDR1 is SGHDT, CDR2 YYEEEE. V shed 4 bases, J shed 6 bases, and the junction held 9 bases outside the gene matches. The CDR3 extends over 15 amino acids. This clone appeared a single time. Its antigen is currently unknown. Data came from immunoSEQ multiplex PCR; TCRdb stores just in-frame clones and leaves some out. There are 86,000 or so clones in the sample; 90% to 97% occur only once, and 1.6% lies in the top ten. Regarding the study as a whole: First-cohort TCR clusters tended to co-occur in the roughly 130 validation repertoires, a later analysis found.

This rearrangement joins TRBV5-6 to TRBJ2-4; 8 nucleotides agree with TRBD2. Sample: PBMCs. The sequence derives from a man younger than 30 in good health and CMV-seropositive. The CDR3 DNA sequence: TGTGCCAGCAGCCCGGGGGGGTTCCGTGGAAACATTCAGTACTTC. This translates into CASSPGGFRGNIQYF.